The 13 T cell receptor beta chains below were found in one sample sequenced in a study of blood T cell repertoires in COVID-19 (dated by TCRdb to the early 2020s). Libraries were made using the immunoSEQ multiplex PCR assay. TCRdb took this table from immuneACCESS and kept in-frame rearrangements with V and J called. Such tables lack part of the clones; where checked against another copy, unresolved V genes explain under half of the gap, and the rest is unexplained. Counted in this sample were some 150,000 clones; approximately 84% of them appeared once. Approximately 5% of the sample belongs to the ten largest clones. The sequencing input was peripheral blood. These receptors came from a human donor in a cohort sampled during active COVID-19.

The V gene is TRBV24-1, the J gene TRBJ2-6, with 12 bases fitting TRBD1. This CDR3 has 20 residues. V trimming: 3 bases; J trimming: 4 bases; junction bases outside the gene matches: 12. CDR1 and CDR2 (germline): KGHDR, SFDVKD. The CDR3 reads CATSDRMPGQGAQGANVLTF. The CDR3 DNA follows: TGTGCCACCAGTGATCGCATGCCGGGACAGGGGGCGCAAGGGGCCAACGTCCTGACTTTC.

This rearrangement joins TRBV30 to TRBJ1-5; D is unresolved. The V end was cut by 2 bases, the J end by 6 bases, with 11 bases between. There are 13 residues in the CDR3. CDR1 GTSNPN and CDR2 SVGIG come from the germline V gene (reference sequence). CDR3 DNA sequence: TGTGCCTGGAGTAGGGAGGTTAGTCAGCCCCAGCATTTT. As protein: CAWSREVSQPQHF. Full variable domain (remainder filled in from reference TRBV30 and TRBJ1-5): SQTIHQWPATLVQPVGSPLSLECTVEGTSNPNLYWYRQAAGRGLQLLFYSVGIGQISSEVPQNLSASRPQDRQFILSSKKLLLSDSGFYLCAWSREVSQPQHFGDGTRLSIL.

The CDR3 region is CASSLIPGQGLGQPQHF. Here the CDR3 DNA reads TGTGCCAGCAGCCTCATTCCGGGACAGGGACTAGGTCAGCCCCAGCATTTT. This rearrangement joins TRBV11-3 to TRBJ1-5; TRBD1 matches at 9 bases. The CDR3 has 17 amino acids. Germline assignment: CDR1 SGHNT and CDR2 YENEEA. Losses at the gene ends were 5 bases for V and 6 bases for J; bases not matched to a gene: 14.

V usage is TRBV5-1 and J usage is TRBJ2-1; 15 bases line up with TRBD2. V shed 4 bases, J shed 6 bases, and the junction held 11 bases outside the gene matches. Looked up from germline, CDR1 is SGHRS and CDR2 is YFSETQ. The CDR3 spans 18 residues. The CDR3 DNA follows: TGCGCCAGCAGCACTGGACTAGCGGGAGGGGCAGTGGGCAATGAGCAGTTCTTC. Residues: CASSTGLAGGAVGNEQFF.

The V call is TRBV28, the J call TRBJ1-5, with D unresolved. The CDR3 sequence is 13 residues long. V was pared by 6 bases and J by 0 bases, with 6 bases between. Germline V CDR1 and CDR2: MDHEN, SYDVKM. As DNA, the CDR3 is TGTGCCAGCAGGGCCGTTAGCAATCAGCCCCAGCATTTT. Its protein is CASRAVSNQPQHF.

The genes are TRBV25-1 and TRBJ2-3; D not certain. Germline V gene lookup returns CDR1 MGHDK and CDR2 SYGVNS. The CDR3 extends over 13 amino acids. Trimming left V 4 bases short and J 4 bases short, with 9 bases between. CDR3 residues: CASSAGLPDTQYF. CDR3 bases: TGTGCCAGCAGTGCGGGTCTCCCAGATACGCAGTATTTT.

This chain links TRBV11-3 with TRBJ2-2; 7 bases are a match to TRBD1. J gave up 0 bases and V 5 bases, and 3 bases lay outside the gene matches. The germline V gene has CDR1 SGHNT and CDR2 YENEEA. CDR3 size: 15 residues. CDR3 sequence reads: CASSQGTANTGELFF. As DNA, the CDR3 is TGTGCCAGCAGCCAAGGGACAGCGAACACCGGGGAGCTGTTTTTT. Combining the CDR3 with reference TRBV11-3 and TRBJ2-2 gives the whole variable domain EAGVVQSPRYKIIEKKQPVAFWCNPISGHNTLYWYLQNLGQGPELLIRYENEEAVDDSQLPKDRFSAERLKGVDSTLKIQPAELGDSAVYLCASSQGTANTGELFFGEGSRLTVL.

This chain connects TRBV7-8 to TRBJ2-7; perhaps TRBD2 as D (5 bases). Trimming took 8 bases from V and 6 from J, leaving 11 bases between them. The germline gives CDR1 SGHVS, CDR2 FQNEAQ. The CDR3 is 11 amino acids. The CDR3 loop is CASRRSGEQYV. The CDR3 nucleotides read TGTGCCAGCCGCAGGAGCGGCGAGCAGTACGTC.

V gene TRBV11-3 combines with J gene TRBJ2-3; perhaps TRBD2 as D (5 bases). V lost 5 bases and J lost 4, with 13 bases in between. The V gene's germline CDR1 is SGHNT and CDR2 YENEEA. The CDR3 totals 14 residues. The CDR3 sequence is CASSPRRSPDTQYF. In DNA, the CDR3 is TGTGCCAGCAGCCCCCGGAGGAGTCCAGATACGCAGTATTTT.

The chain links TRBV7-8 to TRBJ1-5; TRBD1 agrees at 9 bases. J lost 6 bases, V lost 5 bases, and 11 bases had no gene match. CDR1 is SGHVS and CDR2 is FQNEAQ in the germline V gene. The CDR3 sequence is 16 residues long. The CDR3 here is CASSPAGTGKSQPQHF. In DNA form, the CDR3 reads TGTGCCAGCAGCCCCGCGGGGACAGGGAAAAGTCAGCCCCAGCATTTT.

The DNA of the CDR3 is TGTGCCAGCAGCCAAGATCTGGCAGCGCCCTCGCGCGAGCAGTACTTC. Its protein is CASSQDLAAPSREQYF. J is TRBJ2-7 and V is TRBV3-1 (or the pseudogene TRBV3-2); D is uncertain. This CDR3 has 16 residues. Trimming cost V 0 bases and J 6 bases, with 18 bases left between them. Germline-derived CDR1 and CDR2 are LGHDT and YNNKEL (reference sequence).

V gene TRBV6-1 combines with J gene TRBJ2-7, with 9 bases lining up with TRBD1. CDR1 MNHNS and CDR2 SASEGT come from the germline V gene. After removal of 0 bases from V and 6 bases from J, the junction contained 6 bases not matched to a gene. This CDR3 is built from 15 residues. The CDR3 loop reads CASSEAGDRVGEQYV. CDR3 sequence (DNA): TGTGCCAGCAGTGAAGCAGGGGACAGGGTAGGCGAGCAGTACGTC.

The genes are TRBV30 and TRBJ1-3, with D unresolved. This CDR3 region has 11 residues. V shed 4 bases and J shed 8 bases, with 9 bases lying between them. Germline CDR1 is GTSNPN and CDR2 is SVGIG (reference sequence). Here the CDR3 reads CAWTREYTIYF. For the CDR3, the DNA is TGTGCCTGGACCCGGGAGTACACCATATATTTT.